These 20 T cell receptor beta chains were sequenced from one sample in a study of blood T cell repertoires in COVID-19. Produced via immunoSEQ multiplex PCR; TCRdb's table is partial and in-frame only. Of 140,000 or so clones in the sample, 80% to 85% were seen once. The sequenced sample consisted of peripheral blood. These receptors all come from a woman older than 75 with acute or convalescent COVID-19.

This rearrangement joins TRBV27 to TRBJ2-5; D not certain. The V end was cut by 6 bases, the J end by 2 bases, with 16 bases between. Germline-derived CDR1 and CDR2 are MNHEY and SMNVEV (reference sequence). The CDR3 runs to 15 residues. The CDR3 nucleotides read TGTGCCAGCAGAACCAGGAACCAGCAGCAAGAGACCCAGTACTTC. It translates to CASRTRNQQQETQYF.

The chain carries TRBV29-1 and TRBJ1-4; D possibly corresponds to TRBD1 (5 bases). The CDR3 sequence is 13 residues long. Trimming removed 7 bases from V and 8 bases from J, with 17 bases in between. In germline, CDR1 is SQVTM, CDR2 ANQGSEA. In DNA, the CDR3 is TGCAGCGCGGCCCGGGGGGACGGCGAAAAACTGTTTTTT. This codes for CSAARGDGEKLFF.

V gene TRBV5-6 combines with J gene TRBJ1-1; D is undetermined. The germline V gene has CDR1 SGHDT and CDR2 YYEEEE. V lost 4 bases to trimming and J lost 7 bases, with 11 bases between them. This CDR3 spans 12 amino acids. The CDR3 here is CASSGGPIEAFF. As DNA, the CDR3 is TGTGCCAGCAGCGGAGGGCCTATTGAAGCTTTCTTT.

The chain links TRBV27 to TRBJ2-3, with 7 positions matching TRBD2. Unmatched junction bases numbered 1, after V lost 3 bases and J lost 4 bases. Germline V gene lookup returns CDR1 MNHEY and CDR2 SMNVEV (reference sequence). The CDR3 has 13 residues. CDR3 amino acids: CASSFGGADTQYF. The CDR3 DNA is TGTGCCAGCAGTTTTGGGGGGGCAGATACGCAGTATTTT.

This chain links TRBV9 with TRBJ1-1; 12 bases align to TRBD1. The V segment lost 1 base and the J segment 3 bases; nucleotides outside the gene matches: 7. CDR3 length: 17 residues. Germline V lookup: CDR1 SGDLS, CDR2 YYNGEE. CDR3 in amino acids: CASSVRDRGRSDTEAFF. CDR3 in DNA: TGTGCCAGCAGCGTAAGGGACAGGGGGCGGTCGGACACTGAAGCTTTCTTT.

This clone was counted once. The gene calls are TRBV2 and TRBJ1-2; D is perhaps TRBD1 (5 bases). Trimming cost V 3 bases and J 1 base, with 18 bases left between them. The germline gives CDR1 SNHLY, CDR2 FYNNEI. The CDR3 is made up of 17 amino acids. Here the CDR3 DNA reads TGTGCCAGCAGTGAGGCCGGGGGGATCAGTTTTAACTATGGCTACACCTTC. It yields the protein CASSEAGGISFNYGYTF.

The V gene is TRBV27, the J gene TRBJ2-5; D possibly corresponds to TRBD2 (6 bases). Per germline, CDR1 MNHEY and CDR2 SMNVEV (reference sequence). The CDR3 is 15 amino acids. V shed 4 bases and J shed 3 bases, with 15 bases lying between them. CDR3 sequence (DNA): TGTGCCAGCAGTTCCGGTGGTAGCGGAGAAGAGACCCAGTACTTC. This encodes CASSSGGSGEETQYF.

A few counts support this clone. The rearrangement joins TRBV7-2 to TRBJ2-5; 8 positions agree with TRBD1. CDR3 length equals 14 residues. The ends lost 5 bases at V and 5 bases at J; junction bases unmatched: 7. Germline values: CDR1 SGHTA, CDR2 FQGNSA. The CDR3 spells CASSRTGIRETQYF. The DNA of the CDR3 is TGTGCCAGCAGCCGGACAGGGATAAGGGAGACCCAGTACTTC.

The gene calls are TRBV7-9 and TRBJ1-4; no clear D gene. CDR1 is SEHNR, CDR2 FQNEAQ, per germline (reference sequence). V lost 3 bases and J 7 bases, leaving 12 bases between the germline ends. The CDR3 contains 14 residues. Here the CDR3 DNA reads TGTGCCAGCAGCTTCGGGTGGAAGAGTGAAAAACTGTTTTTT. It yields the protein CASSFGWKSEKLFF. Looking up the rest from reference TRBV7-9 and TRBJ1-4 gives the full variable domain: DTGVSQNPRHKITKRGQNVTFRCDPISEHNRLYWYRQTLGQGPEFLTYFQNEAQLEKSRLLSDRFSAERPKGSFSTLEIQRTEQGDSAMYLCASSFGWKSEKLFFGSGTQLSVL.

The CDR3 nucleotides are TGTGCCAGCAGCCTCCGACTAGCGGGGAGCCCCTTCGAGCAGTACTTC. It encodes CASSLRLAGSPFEQYF. The V call is TRBV4-2, the J call TRBJ2-7; 11 nucleotides align to TRBD2. The CDR3 covers 16 residues. J was trimmed by 6 bases and V by 4 bases; bases with no gene match: 11. The germline gives CDR1 LGHNA, CDR2 YNFKEQ.

The chain recombines TRBV18 with TRBJ2-6; D possibly corresponds to TRBD2 (5 bases). V gave up 1 base and J gave up 0 bases, with 7 bases separating them. The CDR3 consists of 16 residues. Germline CDR1 is KGHSH and CDR2 is LQKENI. CDR3 residues: CASSPLASSGANVLTF. The DNA of the CDR3 is TGTGCCAGCTCACCACTAGCGTCCTCTGGGGCCAACGTCCTGACTTTC.

The chain links TRBV27 to TRBJ2-7, with TRBD1 as a possible D gene (6 bases). V dropped 11 bases and J dropped 3 bases, with 20 bases sitting between them. Looked up from germline, CDR1 is MNHEY and CDR2 is SMNVEV (reference sequence). The CDR3 extends over 14 amino acids. CDR3 DNA sequence: TGTGCCCCAGGGGCTAGTACCGAGGGCTACGAGCAGTACTTC. Its protein is CAPGASTEGYEQYF.

This clone was detected once. This chain joins TRBV5-6 and TRBJ1-5, with 7 bases matching TRBD1. With 4 bases clipped from V and 9 bases from J, the junction kept 10 bases outside the gene matches. The germline V gene encodes CDR1 SGHDT and CDR2 YYEEEE. The CDR3 is made up of 14 amino acids. The CDR3 here is CASSGWDRSAPQHF. The CDR3 DNA reads TGTGCCAGCAGCGGTTGGGACAGATCGGCGCCCCAGCATTTT. The entire variable domain, with the rest obtained from reference TRBV5-6 and TRBJ1-5, is as follows: DAGVTQSPTHLIKTRGQQVTLRCSPKSGHDTVSWYQQALGQGPQFIFQYYEEEERQRGNFPDRFSGHQFPNYSSELNVNALLLGDSALYLCASSGWDRSAPQHFGDGTRLSIL.

The chain has TRBV5-5 and TRBJ1-2; D is ambiguous. Trimming removed 0 bases at V and 1 base at J, with 10 bases between. The CDR3 loop spans 15 amino acids. Germline V CDR1 and CDR2: SGHKS, YYEKEE (reference sequence). The chain's CDR3 is CASSLGPWSNYGYTF. The CDR3 nucleotides read TGTGCCAGCAGCTTGGGACCCTGGAGTAACTATGGCTACACCTTC.

The gene calls are TRBV4-1 and TRBJ2-1, with a possible D match to TRBD2 (7 bases). This CDR3 comprises 19 residues. Per germline, CDR1 MGHRA and CDR2 YSYEKL. Between the trimmed V and J ends, which lost 0 bases and 0 bases, there was a span of 18 bases. The CDR3 region is CASSQEWGRGRDSYNEQFF. Here the CDR3 DNA reads TGCGCCAGCAGCCAAGAGTGGGGGAGGGGGAGGGACTCCTACAATGAGCAGTTCTTC.

V usage is TRBV3-1 (or the pseudogene TRBV3-2) and J usage is TRBJ1-6; 8 nucleotides line up with TRBD1. CDR1 LGHDT and CDR2 YNNKEL come from the germline V gene (reference sequence). The V and J ends lost 1 base and 5 bases, in that order; junction bases with no gene match: 10. The CDR3 length is 18 residues. The CDR3 DNA reads as TGTGCCAGCAGCCAAGGGTACTTGGGACAGGCTAATAATTCACCCCTCCACTTT. Translating it yields CASSQGYLGQANNSPLHF.

The chain recombines TRBV28 with TRBJ2-1; weak D call: TRBD1 (5 bases). Germline assignment: CDR1 MDHEN and CDR2 SYDVKM. CDR3 length: 15 amino acids. V was trimmed by 2 bases and J by 4 bases, leaving 12 bases between them. This chain's CDR3 is CASSLRTTVYNEQFF. The CDR3 DNA follows: TGTGCCAGCAGTTTAAGGACAACCGTTTACAATGAGCAGTTCTTC.

This rearrangement joins TRBV28 to TRBJ1-2; 7 bases map to TRBD1. Germline V CDR1 and CDR2: MDHEN, SYDVKM. Losses at the gene ends were 4 bases for V and 4 bases for J; bases not matched to a gene: 15. CDR3 length equals 17 residues. The CDR3 here is CASSSPSTGPYGYGYTF. Here the CDR3 DNA reads TGTGCCAGCAGTTCTCCCTCGACAGGGCCGTACGGCTATGGCTACACCTTC.

The genes are TRBV7-3 and TRBJ2-5; a possible D gene is TRBD1 (6 bases). This CDR3 has 15 amino acids. Germline V gives CDR1 SGHTA, CDR2 FQGTGA. V was pared by 5 bases and J by 0 bases, with 13 bases between. CDR3: CASSPGARHQETQYF. The CDR3 DNA is TGTGCCAGCAGCCCAGGGGCCCGACACCAAGAGACCCAGTACTTC.

The CDR3, as DNA: TGTGCCAGCAGTGAGCGAAACGCCCCTGAAAAACTGTTTTTT. Translating gives CASSERNAPEKLFF. The V gene is TRBV2, the J gene TRBJ1-4; no clear D. V was trimmed by 3 bases and J by 7 bases, leaving 12 bases between them. The germline V gene encodes CDR1 SNHLY and CDR2 FYNNEI. The CDR3 spans 14 residues.